This entry lists 30 T cell receptor beta chains sequenced from one sample in a study of blood T cells in healthy people across ages. The second PCR ran about 6 to 11 cycles with a sample-barcoded 5' primer and J-beta primers. TCRdb redid the calling of the 5' RACE reads with MiXCR, one entry per CDR3 protein. Of approximately 1,700,000 distinct CDR3 sequences in the sample, roughly two fifths were seen once. What was sequenced was blood. The source is a human donor in good health.

This clonotype was picked up a small number of times. This may stem from a read error, because a much larger clone lies one nucleotide away. The chain recombines TRBV12-3 or TRBV12-4 with TRBJ1-2; D is possibly TRBD1 (6 bases). There are 13 residues in the CDR3. The V gene lost 5 bases and the J gene lost 4 bases, with 11 bases spanning the gap. CDR3 region: CASSPGEGYGYTF. The CDR3, as DNA: TGTGCCAGCAGTCCAGGGGAGGGCTATGGCTACACCTTC.

Concerning this clonotype itself: A read error may be the cause here, since a much bigger clone is one base away. The chain combines TRBV5-6 with TRBJ2-5; 9 bases map to TRBD1. This CDR3 is 13 amino acids long. The V gene end was trimmed by 4 bases and the J gene end by 6 bases; junction bases not matched to a gene: 4. Per the germline V gene, CDR1 is SGHDT and CDR2 is YYEEEE. As DNA, the CDR3 is TGTGCCAGCAGCCCGACAGGGGGAAAGACCCAGTACTTC. Translating gives CASSPTGGKTQYF.

This clonotype was observed a handful of times. The V gene is TRBV28, the J gene TRBJ1-2; D perhaps matches TRBD1 (5 bases). CDR1 is MDHEN, CDR2 SYDVKM, per germline. V was cut by 6 bases and J by 2 bases, with 10 bases left in between. There are 13 residues in the CDR3. This CDR3 reads CASSIQENYGYTF. As DNA, the CDR3 is TGTGCCAGCAGCATACAGGAGAACTATGGCTACACCTTC.

This clonotype was seen ten or more times. This rearrangement joins TRBV28 to TRBJ2-7; perhaps TRBD1 as D (6 bases). CDR1 MDHEN and CDR2 SYDVKM come from the germline V gene. The CDR3 has 14 residues. Trimming removed 5 bases at V and 1 base at J, with 12 bases between. The CDR3 DNA follows: TGTGCCAGCAGTCCTGGGGACACATCCTACGAGCAGTACTTC. It codes for CASSPGDTSYEQYF.

This clonotype turned up a few times. J is TRBJ1-5 and V is TRBV29-1, with TRBD1 matching over 7 bases. Germline V gene data show CDR1 as SQVTM and CDR2 as ANQGSEA. The CDR3 is made up of 13 amino acids. Unmatched junction bases numbered 7, after V lost 7 bases and J lost 4 bases. In DNA, the CDR3 is TGCAGCGCCGGGAGGGGGCCAAATCAGCCCCAGCATTTT. It encodes CSAGRGPNQPQHF.

The V call is TRBV5-1, the J call TRBJ2-7; TRBD1 is a possible D gene (5 bases). The CDR3 is 17 residues long. V dropped 6 bases and J dropped 7 bases, with 29 bases sitting between them. The germline V gene has CDR1 SGHRS and CDR2 YFSETQ. The CDR3 sequence is CASTLFPTGRAGNEQYF. The CDR3 nucleotides read TGCGCCAGCACACTTTTTCCAACAGGTCGCGCCGGCAATGAGCAGTACTTC.

The sample holds a few counts of this clonotype. The rearrangement uses TRBV20-1 and TRBJ1-5; D is uncertain. The V gene lost 3 bases and the J gene lost 5 bases, with 8 bases spanning the gap. Germline V gene lookup returns CDR1 DFQATT and CDR2 SNEGSKA (reference sequence). This CDR3 is 12 amino acids long. CDR3 sequence reads: CSARVGDQPQHF. Written as DNA, the CDR3 is TGCAGTGCTAGGGTGGGCGATCAGCCCCAGCATTTT.

This clonotype was recorded once. The J gene is TRBJ1-2, the V gene TRBV6-5, with D maybe TRBD1 (5 bases). V was clipped by 2 bases and J by 3 bases, with 7 bases between them. The CDR3 length is 13 residues. Germline assignment: CDR1 MNHEY and CDR2 SVGAGI. The CDR3 spells CASSYQQDYGYTF. In nucleotides, the CDR3 is TGTGCCAGCAGTTACCAACAGGACTATGGCTACACCTTC.

Notes on this clonotype: At one boundary the junction diverges from the germline segment, which might be a read error. V usage is TRBV11-3 and J usage is TRBJ1-2; 8 bases match TRBD1. The V gene's germline CDR1 is SGHNT and CDR2 YENEEA. The CDR3 length is 18 residues. The CDR3 protein is CVSSFGPFRQGANYGYTF. The CDR3 region has the DNA TGTGTCAGCAGTTTTGGCCCTTTCAGGCAGGGGGCAAACTATGGCTACACCTTC.

V usage is TRBV28 and J usage is TRBJ1-5; maybe TRBD1 (6 bases). CDR3 length: 16 amino acids. V was pared by 6 bases and J by 5 bases, with 20 bases between. From germline, CDR1 is MDHEN and CDR2 SYDVKM. CDR3 nucleotides: TGTGCCAGCAGGGGATTTGGGACACAAATAGATCAGCCCCAGCATTTT. Its protein is CASRGFGTQIDQPQHF.

The chain joins TRBV12-3 or TRBV12-4 to TRBJ2-2; a possible D gene is TRBD1 (6 bases). The CDR3 length is 14 residues. Trimming cost V 5 bases and J 6 bases, with 13 bases left between them. The CDR3, as DNA: TGTGCCAGCAGTAACAACAGGGTTTCCGGGGAGCTGTTTTTT. It codes for CASSNNRVSGELFF.

This clonotype was counted only a few times. The V and J genes are TRBV12-3 or TRBV12-4 and TRBJ1-5, with a tentative D call TRBD1 (5 bases). There are 18 residues in the CDR3. The V gene lost 3 bases and the J gene lost 3 bases, with 21 bases spanning the gap. The CDR3 bases are TGTGCCAGCAGTTTTCTCAGGGAGGTAATCGGTAACAATCAGCCCCAGCATTTT. It codes for CASSFLREVIGNNQPQHF.

The gene calls are TRBV4-3 and TRBJ1-6; D might be TRBD1 (6 bases). The length of the CDR3 is 13 residues. The V end was cut by 0 bases, the J end by 15 bases, with 12 bases between. Germline V gene data show CDR1 as LGHNA and CDR2 as YSLEER. The CDR3 bases are TGCGCCAGCAGCCAAGAACAGGGCAGCCACCTCCACTTT. This encodes CASSQEQGSHLHF.

Only a few counts were recorded for this clonotype. The V gene is TRBV24-1, the J gene TRBJ2-5; a weak D match, TRBD1 (5 bases). The CDR3 covers 14 residues. Germline V gene lookup returns CDR1 KGHDR and CDR2 SFDVKD. V lost 3 bases and J lost 8, with 15 bases in between. For the CDR3, the DNA is TGTGCCACCAGTGATCCCTCTACAGGTGGAACCCAGTACTTC. Residues: CATSDPSTGGTQYF.

This clonotype was detected once. The germline gene is not matched at one end of the junction; a read error may be the cause. The chain links TRBV12-3 or TRBV12-4 to TRBJ2-3; possible D gene TRBD2, 6 bases. The CDR3 length is 14 residues. CDR3 residues: CASSLVGGADVQYF. The CDR3 nucleotides are TGTGCCAGCAGTTTAGTCGGGGGTGCAGATGTGCAGTATTTC.

V and J are TRBV20-1 and TRBJ2-5; 7 bases map to TRBD2. This CDR3 region has 15 residues. J was trimmed by 3 bases and V by 6 bases; bases with no gene match: 13. Per germline, CDR1 DFQATT and CDR2 SNEGSKA (reference sequence). CDR3 loop: CSALEWLGTKETQYF. CDR3 DNA: TGCAGTGCGCTAGAGTGGCTCGGGACTAAAGAGACCCAGTACTTC.

The chain is built from TRBV27 and TRBJ2-7, with D possibly being TRBD1 or TRBD2 (5 bases each). Between the trimmed V and J ends, which lost 0 bases and 4 bases, there was a span of 10 bases. Germline-derived CDR1 and CDR2 are MNHEY and SMNVEV (reference sequence). The CDR3 extends over 14 amino acids. CDR3 loop: CASSLSRETYEQYF. CDR3 DNA sequence: TGTGCCAGCAGTTTATCCAGGGAGACGTACGAGCAGTACTTC.

The chain employs TRBV5-1 and TRBJ1-4; D gene uncertain. Per the germline V gene, CDR1 is SGHRS and CDR2 is YFSETQ. Trimming cost V 4 bases and J 0 bases, with 7 bases left between them. The length of the CDR3 is 14 residues. Written as DNA, the CDR3 is TGCGCCAGCAGCGCAGATACAACTAATGAAAAACTGTTTTTT. The encoded protein is CASSADTTNEKLFF.

A few counts support this clonotype. The chain uses TRBV15 and TRBJ2-1, with TRBD1 matching over 8 bases. Losses at the gene ends were 2 bases for V and 3 bases for J; bases not matched to a gene: 6. Per germline, CDR1 LNHNV and CDR2 YYDKDF (reference sequence). The CDR3 is 16 residues long. The CDR3 bases are TGTGCCACCAGCAGACTCGGGACAGGCTTCTACAATGAGCAGTTCTTC. As protein: CATSRLGTGFYNEQFF.

The chain recombines TRBV7-2 with TRBJ2-4; the match to TRBD2 covers 11 bases. The J call is uncertain, as TRBJ2-7 better fits the DNA end. The CDR3 loop spans 15 amino acids. The germline V gene encodes CDR1 SGHTA and CDR2 FQGNSA. CDR3 sequence (DNA): TGTGCCAGCAGCCGAGAGGGACTAGCGGCGTACGAGCAGTACTTC. Translating gives CASSREGLAAYEQYF.

The V call is TRBV5-8, the J call TRBJ2-7; tentative D call: TRBD1 (6 bases). V lost 0 bases, J lost 1 base, and 11 bases lay in between. The CDR3 has 15 amino acids. Germline V CDR1 and CDR2: SGHTS, YDEGEE. The CDR3 region has the DNA TGTGCCAGCAGCTTGGGGGACATGGTGTCCTACGAGCAGTACTTC. As protein: CASSLGDMVSYEQYF.

The chain couples TRBV3-1 to TRBJ2-1; no clear D gene. The CDR3 has 15 residues. Trimming removed 0 bases at V and 11 bases at J, with 17 bases between. Per germline, CDR1 LGHDT and CDR2 YNNKEL (reference sequence). The DNA of the CDR3 is TGTGCCAGCAGCCAAGATCGGCTGCCCCAGCTCCAGCAGTTCTTC. It specifies CASSQDRLPQLQQFF.

This clonotype was detected only a few times. The chain joins TRBV6-5 to TRBJ1-6; no definite D call. The CDR3 has 13 residues. CDR1 is MNHEY, CDR2 SVGAGI, per germline. V lost 6 bases and J 6 bases, leaving 9 bases between the germline ends. CDR3 sequence: CASSLILNSPLHF. The CDR3 DNA sequence: TGTGCCAGCAGCCTCATTCTTAATTCACCCCTCCACTTT.

V usage is TRBV7-3 and J usage is TRBJ2-7, with TRBD2 matching over 9 bases. CDR3 length: 15 amino acids. V gave up 4 bases and J gave up 0 bases; unmatched junction bases: 4. Looked up from germline, CDR1 is SGHTA and CDR2 is FQGTGA. The chain's CDR3 is CASSSYSGGSYEQYF. CDR3 nucleotides: TGTGCCAGCAGCTCCTATAGCGGGGGCTCCTACGAGCAGTACTTC.

V and J are TRBV27 and TRBJ2-7, with 9 bases that match TRBD1. Per the germline V gene, CDR1 is MNHEY and CDR2 is SMNVEV (reference sequence). V gave up 3 bases and J gave up 3 bases; unmatched junction bases: 9. CDR3 size: 16 residues. Here the CDR3 reads CASSLGGTGSIYEQYF. The CDR3 DNA is TGTGCCAGCAGTTTGGGGGGGACAGGGTCAATCTACGAGCAGTACTTC.

This clonotype was counted only a few times. One end of the junction fails to match germline, which may point to a read error. The chain is built from TRBV20-1 and TRBJ2-1; D might be TRBD2 (5 bases). Germline V gene sequence: CDR1 DFQATT, CDR2 SNEGSKA (reference sequence). This CDR3 has 15 amino acids. CDR3 bases: TGCAGTGCTGGAGATCGGCTCGGGATGCCCAATGAGCAGTTCTTC. Amino acids: CSAGDRLGMPNEQFF.

This chain uses TRBV6-1 with TRBJ1-5; no clear D. The germline V and J ends were trimmed by 8 bases and 4 bases, with 9 bases remaining between them. Germline CDR1 MNHNS, CDR2 SASEGT. The CDR3 contains 12 residues. The CDR3 reads CASRRLNQPQHF. In DNA form, the CDR3 reads TGTGCCAGCCGAAGACTAAATCAGCCCCAGCATTTT.

This chain connects TRBV4-2 to TRBJ2-1, with 12 positions matching TRBD2. Germline V gene sequence: CDR1 LGHNA, CDR2 YNFKEQ. The CDR3 runs to 17 residues. V was clipped by 2 bases and J by 5 bases; unmatched bases: 7. The DNA of the CDR3 is TGTGCCAGCAGCCAATATAAGACTAGCGGGGGTCACAATGAGCAGTTCTTC. Translated, it gives CASSQYKTSGGHNEQFF.

The chain uses TRBV7-9 and TRBJ2-4; D is ambiguous. The J call may be mistaken, given a closer DNA end match to TRBJ2-7. CDR1 is SEHNR and CDR2 is FQNEAQ in the germline V gene (reference sequence). The CDR3 sequence is 13 residues long. CDR3 sequence (DNA): TGTGCCAGCAGCAGGCCTCCCCCCTACGAGCAGTACTTC. It specifies CASSRPPPYEQYF.

This clonotype was observed a few times. This rearrangement joins TRBV20-1 to TRBJ1-2, with TRBD1 matching 8 bases. The V gene end was trimmed by 2 bases and the J gene end by 3 bases; junction bases not matched to a gene: 5. CDR1 and CDR2 from the germline V gene are DFQATT and SNEGSKA (reference sequence). This CDR3 contains 14 residues. Here the CDR3 reads CSARQDREYYGYTF. The CDR3 region has the DNA TGCAGTGCTAGACAGGACAGGGAGTACTATGGCTACACCTTC.